The 16 T cell receptor beta chains below all came from one sample that was sequenced in a study of blood T cells in healthy people across ages. Alongside a J-beta primer mix, a sample-barcoded 5' primer served in a second PCR lasting about 7 to 11 cycles. In TCRdb, the 5' RACE reads were re-called with MiXCR into one record per CDR3 protein. This sample yields 700,000 to 1,000,000 distinct CDR3 sequences, of which around 42% are seen a single time; around 21% belongs to the top ten. Sequencing was done on a sample of blood. Source of these receptors: a man in his 60s in good health.

The chain employs TRBV4-3 and TRBJ1-2, with TRBD1 matching 9 bases. V shed 0 bases and J 6 bases; nucleotides not matched to a gene: 5. The CDR3 is 15 amino acids. Looked up from germline, CDR1 is LGHNA and CDR2 is YSLEER. The CDR3 coding sequence is TGCGCCAGCAGCCAAGAAATAGGACAGGGGAATGGCTACACCTTC. It is translated as CASSQEIGQGNGYTF.

This clonotype was seen at least ten times. This CDR3 is CSVEDLVPGEQYF. CDR3 nucleotides: TGCAGCGTTGAAGATCTTGTCCCCGGCGAGCAGTACTTC. The genes are TRBV29-1 and TRBJ2-7; D is unresolved. The length of the CDR3 is 13 residues. Trimming pared 0 bases from V and 6 bases from J, leaving 12 bases between. The germline V gene encodes CDR1 SQVTM and CDR2 ANQGSEA.

There are a few counts of this clonotype. V is TRBV5-1 and J is TRBJ2-5; the D gene is possibly TRBD2 (6 bases). This CDR3 comprises 13 residues. V dropped 7 bases and J dropped 2 bases, with 12 bases sitting between them. The germline CDR1 and CDR2 sequences are SGHRS and YFSETQ. The CDR3: CASRGTLQETQYF. The CDR3 nucleotides read TGCGCCAGCCGGGGGACTTTACAAGAGACCCAGTACTTC.

The sample holds a few counts of this clonotype. This sequence joins TRBV29-1 and TRBJ1-4; 8 bases agree with TRBD1. Germline V gene data show CDR1 as SQVTM and CDR2 as ANQGSEA. The V and J ends lost 4 bases and 7 bases, in that order; junction bases with no gene match: 5. CDR3 length: 13 amino acids. CDR3 amino acids: CSVGTGGVEKLFF. CDR3 nucleotide sequence: TGCAGCGTTGGAACAGGGGGAGTTGAAAAACTGTTTTTT.

V gene TRBV28 combines with J gene TRBJ2-5; D not certain. Near its end, the DNA agrees better with TRBJ2-7, so the J call may be wrong. The germline V gene encodes CDR1 MDHEN and CDR2 SYDVKM. This CDR3 comprises 16 residues. CDR3 amino acids: CASSLLSDKPVREQYF. In DNA, the CDR3 is TGTGCCAGCAGCCTTCTATCTGACAAACCTGTACGCGAGCAGTACTTC.

In its sample, this clonotype was seen a few times. The chain is built from TRBV10-3 and TRBJ2-1; D gene unclear. V lost 2 bases and J 7 bases, leaving 15 bases between the germline ends. This CDR3 spans 15 amino acids. The germline CDR1 and CDR2 sequences are ENHRY and SYGVKD. The DNA for the CDR3 is TGTGCCATCAGTGAGGGGTGGTCGTTGAGGAATGAGCAGTTCTTC. This gives the protein CAISEGWSLRNEQFF.

This clonotype was detected only a few times. This sequence joins TRBV7-2 and TRBJ2-2; D is undetermined. The germline CDR1 and CDR2 sequences are SGHTA and FQGNSA. V lost 5 bases to trimming and J lost 3 bases, with 16 bases between them. The length of the CDR3 is 16 residues. CDR3 sequence (DNA): TGTGCCAGCAGCCCTTATTTTGGGCCGGACACCGGGGAGCTGTTTTTT. Protein product: CASSPYFGPDTGELFF.

The chain uses TRBV20-1 and TRBJ1-1; possibly TRBD1 for D (5 bases). CDR1 DFQATT and CDR2 SNEGSKA come from the germline V gene (reference sequence). V dropped 5 bases and J dropped 1 base, with 11 bases sitting between them. This CDR3 spans 13 amino acids. CDR3 sequence reads: CSAVGDTNTEAFF. Here the CDR3 DNA reads TGCAGTGCTGTGGGGGATACGAACACTGAAGCTTTCTTT.

The V gene is TRBV6-5, the J gene TRBJ2-7, with D perhaps matching TRBD2 (7 bases). The CDR3 has 15 residues. CDR1 MNHEY and CDR2 SVGAGI come from the germline V gene. V gave up 6 bases and J gave up 4 bases, with 19 bases separating them. The CDR3 here is CASSHEGGAQYEQYF. As DNA, the CDR3 is TGTGCCAGCAGCCACGAGGGGGGGGCTCAGTACGAGCAGTACTTC.

The J gene is TRBJ2-1, the V gene TRBV4-1; tentative D call: TRBD2 (5 bases). The CDR3 extends over 14 amino acids. Germline values: CDR1 MGHRA, CDR2 YSYEKL. With 4 bases removed from V and 5 bases from J, the gap between germline ends came to 12 bases. The CDR3 coding sequence is TGCGCCAGCAGCCCACAATCCGGGAACAATGAGCAGTTCTTC. Its protein product is CASSPQSGNNEQFF.

This clonotype came up a few times. The genes are TRBV20-1 and TRBJ2-7, with 8 bases fitting TRBD1. Germline lookup yields CDR1 DFQATT and CDR2 SNEGSKA (reference sequence). J lost 7 bases, V lost 5 bases, and 13 bases had no gene match. This CDR3 has 14 amino acids. This chain's CDR3 is CSAHDRGLLGEQYF. CDR3 nucleotides: TGCAGTGCTCACGACAGGGGATTATTGGGTGAGCAGTACTTC.

The chain combines TRBV4-3 with TRBJ1-3; TRBD1 matches 8 bases. Germline CDR1 reads LGHNA; CDR2 reads YSLEER. The CDR3 spans 16 residues. Unmatched junction bases numbered 7, after V lost 0 bases and J lost 6 bases. CDR3 sequence reads: CASSQDPTGVKNTIYF. The CDR3 nucleotides are TGCGCCAGCAGCCAAGATCCGACAGGGGTTAAAAACACCATATATTTT.

The chain is built from TRBV11-2 and TRBJ1-4; no reliable D call. Trimming pared 0 bases from V and 3 bases from J, leaving 20 bases between. The CDR3 has 19 residues. Germline V lookup: CDR1 SGHAT, CDR2 FQNNGV. The CDR3 DNA reads TGTGCCAGCAGCTTAGAGGGCTCTTGGAGACGTACAGCTAATGAAAAACTGTTTTTT. Translated, it gives CASSLEGSWRRTANEKLFF. Filled out from reference TRBV11-2 and TRBJ1-4, the complete variable domain reads EAGVAQSPRYKIIEKRQSVAFWCNPISGHATLYWYQQILGQGPKLLIQFQNNGVVDDSQLPKDRFSAERLKGVDSTLKIQPAKLEDSAVYLCASSLEGSWRRTANEKLFFGSGTQLSVL.

This clonotype was seen a few times. In DNA, the CDR3 is TGTGCCAGCAGTTCCCCGGACGGTTCCTACGAGCAGTACTTC. The encoded protein is CASSSPDGSYEQYF. The chain carries TRBV25-1 and TRBJ2-7; no reliable D call. Germline V gene lookup returns CDR1 MGHDK and CDR2 SYGVNS. The CDR3 length is 14 residues. The V and J ends lost 5 bases and 1 base respectively, with 12 bases between them.

The J gene is TRBJ2-1, the V gene TRBV10-3; 7 bases are shared with TRBD2. The trim removed 6 bases at V and 3 bases at J, leaving 2 bases unmatched. Germline lookup yields CDR1 ENHRY and CDR2 SYGVKD. The CDR3 is 13 residues long. The CDR3 spells CAIRGGGYNEQFF. CDR3 coding DNA: TGTGCCATCAGGGGCGGGGGCTACAATGAGCAGTTCTTC.

The sample holds a few counts of this clonotype. The chain employs TRBV2 and TRBJ2-5, with D perhaps TRBD1 (6 bases). V lost 4 bases, J lost 1 base, and 10 bases lay in between. The germline V gene encodes CDR1 SNHLY and CDR2 FYNNEI. There are 14 residues in the CDR3. This CDR3 reads CASSVTGLQETQYF. The CDR3 bases are TGTGCCAGCAGTGTAACAGGGCTCCAAGAGACCCAGTACTTC.